The T cell receptor (beta chain) under discussion was sequenced for a study of PD-1 blockade in classical Hodgkin lymphoma. Study results and limitations: Underlying causes for the observed repertoire differences were not defined, possibly disease activity or prior therapy. Nivolumab initiated under 1 year post-ASCT led to patient exclusion. In CD4+ cells, TCR diversity went up significantly by C4D1, but in CD8+ cells it did not.

Regarding time point: cycle 4 day 1 (C4D1), after less than seven weeks of nivolumab. Each of the patients experienced relapse following autologous stem cell transplantation, and their brentuximab vedotin exposure differed. The study recorded best responses of complete response, partial response or progressive disease. The method was immunoSEQ multiplex PCR; TCRdb's version includes in-frame clones alone and lacks a portion of them. The table lists about 92,000 clones, 75% to 85% of them singletons. Remarks on this clone: Its cognate antigen is unknown.

The CDR3 is 15 amino acids. CDR1 is MNHNY, CDR2 SVGAGI, per germline (reference sequence). V was pared by 5 bases and J by 4 bases, with 8 bases of the junction left unmatched. The material was peripheral blood mononuclear cells (PBMCs), obtained before the fourth cycle of nivolumab. This TCR derives from a human donor with classical Hodgkin lymphoma. This chain links TRBV6-6 with TRBJ1-2; 9 bases line up with TRBD1. The CDR3 here is CASSEPGQGSYGYTF. CDR3 nucleotides: TGTGCCAGCAGTGAGCCGGGACAGGGCAGCTATGGCTACACCTTC.